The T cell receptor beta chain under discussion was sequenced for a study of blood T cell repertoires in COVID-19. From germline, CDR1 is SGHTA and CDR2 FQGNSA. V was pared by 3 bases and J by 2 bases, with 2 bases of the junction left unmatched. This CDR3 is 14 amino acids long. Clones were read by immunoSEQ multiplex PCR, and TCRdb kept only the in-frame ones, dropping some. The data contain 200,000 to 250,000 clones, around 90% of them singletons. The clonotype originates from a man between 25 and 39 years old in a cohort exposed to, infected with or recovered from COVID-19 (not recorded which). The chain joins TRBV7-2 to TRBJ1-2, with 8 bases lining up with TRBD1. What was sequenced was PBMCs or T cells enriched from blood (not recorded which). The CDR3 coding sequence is TGTGCCAGCAGCTTCGACAGGGGAAACTATGGCTACACCTTC. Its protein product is CASSFDRGNYGYTF.